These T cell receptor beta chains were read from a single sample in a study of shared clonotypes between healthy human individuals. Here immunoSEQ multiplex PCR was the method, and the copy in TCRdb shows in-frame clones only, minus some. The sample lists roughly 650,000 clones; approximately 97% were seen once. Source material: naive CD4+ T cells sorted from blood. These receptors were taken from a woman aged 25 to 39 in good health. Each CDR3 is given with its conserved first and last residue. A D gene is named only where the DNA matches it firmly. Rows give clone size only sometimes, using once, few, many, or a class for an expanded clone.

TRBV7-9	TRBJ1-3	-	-	CASSVGSAGNTIYF	TGTGCCAGCAGCGTAGGGTCCGCTGGAAACACCATATATTTT
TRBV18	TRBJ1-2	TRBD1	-	CASSPDRGLGYTF	TGTGCCAGCTCACCAGACAGGGGGCTTGGCTACACCTTC
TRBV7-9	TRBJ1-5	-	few	CASSVGAQPQHF	TGTGCCAGCAGCGTAGGGGCCCAGCCCCAGCATTTT
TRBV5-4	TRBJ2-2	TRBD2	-	CASSLGGGRATGELFF	TGTGCCAGCAGCTTGGGGGGCGGGAGGGCCACCGGGGAGCTGTTTTTT
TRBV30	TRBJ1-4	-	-	CAWSPRSSPRPAAKLFF	TGTGCCTGGAGTCCTCGGTCCTCCCCTCGTCCTGCGGCCAAACTGTTTTTT
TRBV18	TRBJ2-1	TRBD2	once	CASSLGGFSYNEQFF	TGTGCCAGCTCACTGGGGGGGTTTTCCTACAATGAGCAGTTCTTC
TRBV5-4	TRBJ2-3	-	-	CASSLVGDTYLDTQYF	TGTGCCAGCAGCTTGGTCGGAGACACCTACCTAGATACGCAGTATTTT
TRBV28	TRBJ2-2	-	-	CASLIQSNTGELFF	TGTGCCAGCTTAATACAATCGAACACCGGGGAGCTGTTTTTT
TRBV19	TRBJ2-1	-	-	CASSIGDTGLSYNEQFF	TGTGCCAGTAGTATAGGAGATACAGGTTTATCCTACAATGAGCAGTTCTTC
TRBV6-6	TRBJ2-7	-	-	CASQGTTYEQYF	TGTGCCAGCCAGGGAACTACCTACGAGCAGTACTTC
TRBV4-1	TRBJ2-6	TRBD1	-	CASSSGQGRSGANVLTF	TGCGCCAGCAGCTCGGGACAGGGGAGGTCTGGGGCCAACGTCCTGACTTTC
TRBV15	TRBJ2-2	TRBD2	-	CATSRDNGRVTGELFF	TGTGCCACCAGCAGAGATAACGGGAGGGTCACCGGGGAGCTGTTTTTT
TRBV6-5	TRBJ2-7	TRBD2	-	CASSRREGQYEQYF	TGTGCCAGCAGTAGGCGGGAGGGCCAATACGAGCAGTACTTC
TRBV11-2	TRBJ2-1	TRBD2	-	CASSSLSTSGRGEQFF	TGTGCCAGCAGCTCCCTAAGTACTAGCGGGAGGGGGGAGCAGTTCTTC
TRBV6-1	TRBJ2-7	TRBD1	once	CASSDGTGVGRESKYEQYF	TGTGCCAGCAGTGACGGGACAGGGGTTGGGAGGGAGAGCAAGTACGAGCAGTACTTC
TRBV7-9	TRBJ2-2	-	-	CASSLTSTGELFF	TGTGCCAGCAGCTTAACCAGCACCGGGGAGCTGTTTTTT
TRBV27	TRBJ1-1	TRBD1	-	CASSSTGGTEAFF	TGTGCCAGCAGCTCTACAGGGGGCACTGAAGCTTTCTTT
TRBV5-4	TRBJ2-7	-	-	CASSGGPSTYEQYF	TGTGCCAGCAGCGGGGGACCATCCACCTACGAGCAGTACTTC
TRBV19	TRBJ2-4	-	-	CASSTDILLGKNIQYF	TGTGCCAGTAGTACCGACATACTTCTAGGCAAAAACATTCAGTACTTC
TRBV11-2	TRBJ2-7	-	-	CASSPLVGEYEQYF	TGTGCCAGCAGCCCCCTTGTCGGGGAATACGAGCAGTACTTC
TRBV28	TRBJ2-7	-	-	CASSLSRGQYF	TGTGCCAGCAGTTTATCAAGGGGGCAGTACTTC
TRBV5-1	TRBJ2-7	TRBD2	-	CASSITSGRYEQYF	TGCGCCAGCAGCATAACTAGCGGGAGATACGAGCAGTACTTC
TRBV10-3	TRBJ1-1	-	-	CAISESSGRARPEAFF	TGTGCCATCAGTGAGTCTTCCGGCAGGGCGAGGCCTGAAGCTTTCTTT
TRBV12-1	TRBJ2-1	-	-	CASSPAGQDYNEQFF	TGTGCCAGCAGCCCGGCGGGACAAGATTACAATGAGCAGTTCTTC
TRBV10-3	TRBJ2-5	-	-	CAISLGSINSLEETQYF	TGTGCCATCAGCCTCGGATCAATCAACTCGCTTGAGGAGACCCAGTACTTC
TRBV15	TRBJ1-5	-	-	CATSRPPQAGVQPQHF	TGTGCCACCAGCAGACCCCCTCAGGCCGGGGTTCAGCCCCAGCATTTT
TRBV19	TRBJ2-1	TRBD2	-	CASSIWLLAGEGNEQFF	TGTGCCAGTAGTATTTGGTTACTAGCGGGAGAGGGCAATGAGCAGTTCTTC
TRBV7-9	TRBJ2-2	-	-	CASRRYVEITGELFF	TGTGCCAGCCGACGGTACGTGGAGATCACCGGGGAGCTGTTTTTT
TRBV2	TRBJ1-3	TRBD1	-	CASSGQGLDTIYF	TGTGCCAGCAGTGGACAGGGGCTTGACACCATATATTTT
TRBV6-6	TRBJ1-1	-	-	CASSLRTGGAEAFF	TGTGCCAGCAGTCTACGTACAGGCGGGGCTGAAGCTTTCTTT
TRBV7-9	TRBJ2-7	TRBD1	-	CASSPGQGGYEQYF	TGTGCCAGCAGCCCGGGACAGGGGGGCTACGAGCAGTACTTC
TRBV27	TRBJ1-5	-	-	CASSLKGGRNQPQHF	TGTGCCAGCAGTTTAAAAGGGGGTAGGAATCAGCCCCAGCATTTT
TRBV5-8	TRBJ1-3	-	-	CATTSELSGNTIYF	TGTGCCACCACCTCCGAGCTCTCTGGAAACACCATATATTTT